The 11 T cell receptor beta chains given below trace back to one sample, sequenced in a study of cytomegalovirus exposure and HLA in healthy donors. Primers: 60 Vbeta forward and 13 Jbeta reverse. Assay: immunoSEQ multiplex PCR; the TCRdb copy retains only in-frame clones and omits some. The data show 130,000 to 150,000 clones, around 76% seen once. Sequencing input: PBMCs. The receptor source for this set is a male donor in good health and CMV-seronegative.

This rearrangement joins TRBV5-4 to TRBJ1-2, with a possible D match to TRBD1 (5 bases). There are 14 residues in the CDR3. V gave up 0 bases and J gave up 6 bases, with 12 bases separating them. The V gene's germline CDR1 is SGHNT and CDR2 YYREEE (reference sequence). The CDR3 here is CASSLDGAPNGYTF. In nucleotides, the CDR3 is TGTGCCAGCAGCTTGGATGGGGCGCCGAATGGCTACACCTTC.

The chain uses TRBV11-2 and TRBJ1-1; 8 bases align to TRBD1. Trimming removed 5 bases from V and 3 bases from J; junction bases left unmatched: 14. CDR3 size: 17 residues. The germline gives CDR1 SGHAT, CDR2 FQNNGV. The CDR3 sequence is CASSPPLRTGRHTEAFF. The CDR3 DNA follows: TGTGCCAGCAGCCCACCACTAAGGACAGGGCGGCACACTGAAGCTTTCTTT.

This chain joins TRBV30 and TRBJ1-5; D is perhaps TRBD1 (5 bases). The CDR3 contains 13 residues. CDR1 and CDR2 (germline): GTSNPN, SVGIG (reference sequence). V shed 5 bases and J shed 7 bases, with 15 bases lying between them. CDR3 residues: CAWAMGGVQPQHF. For the CDR3, the DNA is TGTGCCTGGGCTATGGGGGGGGTCCAGCCCCAGCATTTT.

The chain combines TRBV5-1 with TRBJ2-4, with TRBD1 identical over 8 bases. CDR3 size: 15 residues. The germline V gene has CDR1 SGHRS and CDR2 YFSETQ. V lost 2 bases to trimming and J lost 3 bases; unmatched junction nucleotides: 4. CDR3 in DNA: TGCGCCAGCAGCTTTGGACAGGGTGTCAAAAACATTCAGTACTTC. Protein sequence: CASSFGQGVKNIQYF.

The chain recombines TRBV19 with TRBJ1-3; D unresolved. Between the trimmed V and J ends, which lost 6 bases and 2 bases, there was a span of 11 bases. The germline gives CDR1 LNHDA, CDR2 SQIVND (reference sequence). CDR3 length: 14 amino acids. The CDR3 coding sequence is TGTGCCAGTAGGGAGCAGCATACTGGAAACACCATATATTTT. This codes for CASREQHTGNTIYF.

The chain has TRBV10-3 and TRBJ2-5, with 7 bases that match TRBD2. The CDR3 extends over 13 amino acids. Unmatched junction bases numbered 4, after V lost 8 bases and J lost 1 base. CDR1 is ENHRY and CDR2 is SYGVKD in the germline V gene. CDR3 DNA: TGTGCCATCCGCCGGGAGGCCCAAGAGACCCAGTACTTC. Residues: CAIRREAQETQYF.

J is TRBJ2-5 and V is TRBV5-4; 12 bases match TRBD1. From germline, CDR1 is SGHNT and CDR2 YYREEE (reference sequence). CDR3 length: 17 amino acids. V lost 4 bases to trimming and J lost 4 bases; unmatched junction nucleotides: 11. In DNA, the CDR3 is TGTGCCAGCAGCCAGGGACAGGGGGCGCGATTAGGAGAGACCCAGTACTTC. It codes for CASSQGQGARLGETQYF.

The chain links TRBV9 to TRBJ1-1, with D possibly being TRBD1 (5 bases). Deletions cut 6 bases from V and 3 bases from J, with 6 bases between. Germline CDR1 is SGDLS and CDR2 is YYNGEE. The CDR3 runs to 11 residues. The CDR3 sequence: CASKGDTEAFF. The DNA of the CDR3 is TGTGCCAGCAAAGGGGACACTGAAGCTTTCTTT.

The chain combines TRBV10-3 with TRBJ1-1; TRBD1 agrees at 8 bases. The ends lost 2 bases at V and 4 bases at J; junction bases unmatched: 9. CDR1 and CDR2 from the germline V gene are ENHRY and SYGVKD. The CDR3 spans 16 residues. CDR3 in DNA: TGTGCCATCAGTGAGCCCCACAGGGGGGGAGGCACTGAAGCTTTCTTT. This codes for CAISEPHRGGGTEAFF.

The chain recombines TRBV5-4 with TRBJ2-7; 11 nucleotides match TRBD2. Losses at the gene ends were 3 bases for V and 1 base for J; bases not matched to a gene: 6. Germline V gene sequence: CDR1 SGHNT, CDR2 YYREEE (reference sequence). This CDR3 has 16 amino acids. CDR3 coding DNA: TGTGCCAGCAGCTGGGGACTAGCGGAGAGGTCCTACGAGCAGTACTTC. It codes for CASSWGLAERSYEQYF. Filled out from reference TRBV5-4 and TRBJ2-7, the complete variable domain reads ETGVTQSPTHLIKTRGQQVTLRCSSQSGHNTVSWYQQALGQGPQFIFQYYREEENGRGNFPPRFSGLQFPNYSSELNVNALELDDSALYLCASSWGLAERSYEQYFGPGTRLTVT.

This clone has just a few counts. The chain couples TRBV7-9 to TRBJ2-5; 10 bases align to TRBD1. The J call may be in error: the DNA end matches TRBJ2-7 better. CDR1 is SEHNR and CDR2 is FQNEAQ in the germline V gene (reference sequence). CDR3 length: 17 residues. The CDR3 region is CASSDERRDRGPYEQYF. The CDR3 nucleotides read TGTGCCAGCAGCGATGAACGCCGGGACAGGGGTCCCTACGAGCAGTACTTC.